The rows below give T cell receptor beta chains drawn from one sample of a study of T cell responses to AZD1222 COVID-19 vaccine. Using immunoSEQ multiplex PCR, the repertoire was profiled, and TCRdb retains in-frame clones only, with some absent. The data show 130,000 to 150,000 clones, approximately 90% seen once. The sequences come from peripheral blood, collected on day 0 of AZD1222 vaccination. Receptors were obtained from an adult in good health. Each CDR3 is given without its conserved first and last residue. Fields, in order: D gene, J gene, V gene, CDR3 protein. A D gene is named only where the DNA matches it firmly.

- | TRBJ1-3 | TRBV7-2 | ASSQAGNTIY
TRBD1 | TRBJ1-2 | TRBV3-1/TRBV3-2 | ASSQGSGGFYT
TRBD2 | TRBJ2-7 | TRBV11-2 | ASSSSFSGGSYEQY
TRBD1 | TRBJ1-1 | TRBV7-3 | ASSLMGQGGAEAF
- | TRBJ1-2 | TRBV13 | ASSFPTGVPYGYT
TRBD1 | TRBJ1-4 | TRBV28 | ASSLSEGGVEKLF
- | TRBJ2-3 | TRBV7-2 | ASSQVIQDTQY
TRBD1 | TRBJ1-3 | TRBV2 | ASSQYLPGQGASGNTIY
- | TRBJ2-3 | TRBV7-2 | ASSRGWGSGADTQY
TRBD1 | TRBJ1-2 | TRBV18 | ASTKQTGTGGGYT
- | TRBJ1-1 | TRBV30 | AWSVLQTEAF
TRBD1 | TRBJ1-2 | TRBV6-5 | ASSTHAGTVYGYT
TRBD1 | TRBJ2-1 | TRBV9 | ASTTYRDRVYGEQF
- | TRBJ2-3 | TRBV3-1/TRBV3-2 | ASSQDPPASTDTQY
- | TRBJ2-3 | TRBV11-3 | ASSLILGGAGDTQY
TRBD1 | TRBJ2-7 | TRBV6-5 | ASSWTGRSSYEQY
- | TRBJ2-2 | TRBV15 | ATSSQLVNTGELF
- | TRBJ1-2 | TRBV6-5 | ASTPRESYGYT
- | TRBJ1-5 | TRBV4-3 | ASSQDRQGQGNQPQH
- | TRBJ1-1 | TRBV7-3 | ASSSTPLGRGMGEEAF
- | TRBJ1-1 | TRBV29-1 | SVALGMRAF
- | TRBJ1-1 | TRBV6-5 | ASSDSGNTEAF
- | TRBJ2-1 | TRBV6-2/TRBV6-3 | ASSIAGDEQF
- | TRBJ2-5 | TRBV5-6 | ASSLDSVGVETQY
- | TRBJ1-1 | TRBV18 | ASSQEAGRRNTEAF
TRBD1 | TRBJ1-3 | TRBV3-1/TRBV3-2 | ASSQERGGLGNTIY
- | TRBJ1-2 | TRBV15 | ATSRASDYGYT
- | TRBJ2-1 | TRBV15 | ATSRDRGLEQF
- | TRBJ1-5 | TRBV27 | ASSWGSNQPQH
- | TRBJ2-7 | TRBV6-5 | ASSYMSSRGHEQY
- | TRBJ1-3 | TRBV30 | AWSVPRHSGNTIY
- | TRBJ1-5 | TRBV27 | ASGDPGRLGNQPQH
- | TRBJ1-6 | TRBV5-6 | ASSLAAWGQGNSPLH
TRBD2 | TRBJ2-2 | TRBV3-1/TRBV3-2 | ASSQDPSGGRYTGELF
- | TRBJ2-3 | TRBV9 | ASSVRGTDTQY
- | TRBJ1-4 | TRBV18 | ASSPGGGNEKLF
- | TRBJ1-3 | TRBV19 | ASTTGSSGNTIY
TRBD1 | TRBJ1-2 | TRBV6-4 | ASSRTSGTGNYGYT
- | TRBJ1-5 | TRBV6-5 | ATGETPDQPQH
- | TRBJ1-1 | TRBV30 | AWQDTLKNTEAF
TRBD2 | TRBJ2-1 | TRBV4-1 | ASSQALAGGEGEQF
- | TRBJ1-2 | TRBV29-1 | SSGGDNYGYT
- | TRBJ2-3 | TRBV5-1 | ASLPGPTQIDTQY
TRBD1 | TRBJ1-2 | TRBV7-6 | ASSLAGGRGYT
- | TRBJ2-7 | TRBV9 | ASSSTGTPHEQY
TRBD1 | TRBJ1-1 | TRBV7-6 | ASSRVGGGQGLVAEAF
- | TRBJ2-7 | TRBV12-3/TRBV12-4 | ASSLTDGEQY
- | TRBJ2-4 | TRBV21-1 | ASSKGRRGDIQY
- | TRBJ2-1 | TRBV6-5 | ASSYSGFEQF
- | TRBJ1-3 | TRBV9 | ASSIAQGNTIY
- | TRBJ1-1 | TRBV24-1 | ATQQGPGTEAF
- | TRBJ1-4 | TRBV6-5 | ASSYGTTNEKLF
TRBD2 | TRBJ2-1 | TRBV3-1/TRBV3-2 | ASSAGLAGNNEQF
TRBD2 | TRBJ2-1 | TRBV5-1 | ASSLLTSGTGNEQF
- | TRBJ1-1 | TRBV30 | AWKWTRHTEAF
TRBD1 | TRBJ1-1 | TRBV5-4 | ASSPPGQEAF
TRBD2 | TRBJ2-2 | TRBV9 | ASSPLSGKNTGELF
TRBD2 | TRBJ2-1 | TRBV4-2 | ASSQGGSGTNEQF